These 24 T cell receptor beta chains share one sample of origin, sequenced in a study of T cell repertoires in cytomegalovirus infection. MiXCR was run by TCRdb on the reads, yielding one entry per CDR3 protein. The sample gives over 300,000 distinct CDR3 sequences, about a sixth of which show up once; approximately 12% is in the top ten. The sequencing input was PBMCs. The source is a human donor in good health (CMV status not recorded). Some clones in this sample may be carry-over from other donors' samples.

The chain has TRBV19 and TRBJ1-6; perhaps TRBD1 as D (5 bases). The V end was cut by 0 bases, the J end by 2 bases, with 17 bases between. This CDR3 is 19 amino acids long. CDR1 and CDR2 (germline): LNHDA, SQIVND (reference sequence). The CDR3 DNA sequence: TGTGCCAGTAGTATAGACTCGACAGTGGGTATCACCTATAATTCACCCCTCCACTTT. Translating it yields CASSIDSTVGITYNSPLHF.

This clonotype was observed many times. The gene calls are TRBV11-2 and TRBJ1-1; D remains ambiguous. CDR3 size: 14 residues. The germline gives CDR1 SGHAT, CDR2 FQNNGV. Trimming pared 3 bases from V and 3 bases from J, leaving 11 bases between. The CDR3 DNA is TGTGCCAGCAGCTTCGTGGGCCGGGACACTGAAGCTTTCTTT. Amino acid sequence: CASSFVGRDTEAFF.

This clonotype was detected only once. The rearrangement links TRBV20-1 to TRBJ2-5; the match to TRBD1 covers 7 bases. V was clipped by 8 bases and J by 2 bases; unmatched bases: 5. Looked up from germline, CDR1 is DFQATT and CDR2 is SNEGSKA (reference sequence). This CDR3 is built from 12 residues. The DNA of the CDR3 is TGCAGTCCCCGCAGGGGGCAAGAGACCCAGTACTTC. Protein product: CSPRRGQETQYF.

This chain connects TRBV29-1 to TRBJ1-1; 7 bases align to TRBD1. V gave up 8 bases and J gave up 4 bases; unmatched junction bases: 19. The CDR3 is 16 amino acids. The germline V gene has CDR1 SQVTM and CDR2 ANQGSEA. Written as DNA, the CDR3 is TGCAGCTCAATGGGGGGGGCAGGGACAGCGAGCACTGAAGCTTTCTTT. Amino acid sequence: CSSMGGAGTASTEAFF.

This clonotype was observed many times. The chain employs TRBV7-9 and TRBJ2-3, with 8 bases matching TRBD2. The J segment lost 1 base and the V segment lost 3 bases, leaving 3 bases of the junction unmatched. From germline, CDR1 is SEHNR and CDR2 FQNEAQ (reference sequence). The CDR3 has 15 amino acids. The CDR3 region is CASSFPGGGTDTQYF. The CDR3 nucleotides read TGTGCCAGCAGCTTCCCCGGGGGGGGCACAGATACGCAGTATTTT.

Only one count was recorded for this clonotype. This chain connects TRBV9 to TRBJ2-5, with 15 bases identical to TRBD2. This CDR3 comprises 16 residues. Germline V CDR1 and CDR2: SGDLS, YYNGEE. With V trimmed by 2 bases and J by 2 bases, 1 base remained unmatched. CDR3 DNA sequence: TGTGCCAGCAGCGTGGGGACTAGCGGGGGGCAAGAGACCCAGTACTTC. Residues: CASSVGTSGGQETQYF.

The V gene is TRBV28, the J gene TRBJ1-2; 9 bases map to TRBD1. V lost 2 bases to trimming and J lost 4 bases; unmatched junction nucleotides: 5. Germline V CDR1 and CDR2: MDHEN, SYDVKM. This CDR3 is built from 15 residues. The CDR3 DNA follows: TGTGCCAGCAGTTTAAGGGGACAGGGAGTCTATGGCTACACCTTC. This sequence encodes CASSLRGQGVYGYTF.

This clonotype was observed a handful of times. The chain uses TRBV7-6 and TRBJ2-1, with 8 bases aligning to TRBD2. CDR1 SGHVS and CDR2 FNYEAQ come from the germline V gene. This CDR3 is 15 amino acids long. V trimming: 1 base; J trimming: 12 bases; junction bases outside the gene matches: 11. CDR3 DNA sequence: TGTGCCAGCAGCTTAGACGGACTAGCTGCTAGTGGGCAGTTCTTC. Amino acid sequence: CASSLDGLAASGQFF.

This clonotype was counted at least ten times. The DNA for the CDR3 is TGTGCCAGCAGTTTGACAGGGTTTTCTAATTCACCCCTCCACTTT. Its translation is CASSLTGFSNSPLHF. The chain joins TRBV12-3 or TRBV12-4 to TRBJ1-6; 7 bases agree with TRBD1. V was pared by 3 bases and J by 6 bases, with 5 bases of the junction left unmatched. The CDR3 extends over 15 amino acids.

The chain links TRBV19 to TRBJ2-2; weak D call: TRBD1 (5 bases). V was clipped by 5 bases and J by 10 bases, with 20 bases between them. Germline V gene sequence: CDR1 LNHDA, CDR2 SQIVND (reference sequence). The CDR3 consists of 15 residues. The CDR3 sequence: CASSRPGKAGVELFF. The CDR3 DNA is TGTGCCAGTAGTCGTCCAGGGAAAGCTGGAGTGGAGCTGTTTTTT.

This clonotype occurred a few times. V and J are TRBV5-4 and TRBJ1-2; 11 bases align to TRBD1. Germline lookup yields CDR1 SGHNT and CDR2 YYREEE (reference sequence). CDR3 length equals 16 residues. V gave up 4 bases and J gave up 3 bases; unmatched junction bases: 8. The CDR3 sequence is CASSGGQGARDYGYTF. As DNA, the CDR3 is TGTGCCAGCAGCGGAGGACAGGGGGCGCGTGACTATGGCTACACCTTC.

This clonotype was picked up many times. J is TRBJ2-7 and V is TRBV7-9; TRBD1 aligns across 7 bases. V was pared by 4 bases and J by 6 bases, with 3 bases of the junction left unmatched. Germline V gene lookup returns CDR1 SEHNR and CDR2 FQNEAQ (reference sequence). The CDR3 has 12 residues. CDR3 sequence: CASSWTGAEQYF. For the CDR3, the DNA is TGTGCCAGCAGCTGGACAGGCGCCGAGCAGTACTTC.

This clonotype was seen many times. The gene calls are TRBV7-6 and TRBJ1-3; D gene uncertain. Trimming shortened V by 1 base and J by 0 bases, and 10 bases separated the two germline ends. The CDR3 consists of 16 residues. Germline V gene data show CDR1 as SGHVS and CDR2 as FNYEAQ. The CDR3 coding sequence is TGTGCCAGCAGCTTAGGCCGTGGACGCTCTGGAAACACCATATATTTT. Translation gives CASSLGRGRSGNTIYF.

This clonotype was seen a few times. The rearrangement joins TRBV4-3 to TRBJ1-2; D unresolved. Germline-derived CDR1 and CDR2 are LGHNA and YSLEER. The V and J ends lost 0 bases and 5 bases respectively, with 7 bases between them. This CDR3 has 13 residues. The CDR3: CASSQETKYGYTF. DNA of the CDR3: TGCGCCAGCAGCCAAGAGACAAAATATGGCTACACCTTC.

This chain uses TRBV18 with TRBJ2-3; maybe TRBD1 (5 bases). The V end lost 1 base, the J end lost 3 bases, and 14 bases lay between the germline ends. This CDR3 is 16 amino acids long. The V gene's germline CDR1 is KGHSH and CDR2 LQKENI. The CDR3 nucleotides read TGTGCCAGCTCACCACGGAAAGGGGCAGGGACAGATACGCAGTATTTT. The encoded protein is CASSPRKGAGTDTQYF. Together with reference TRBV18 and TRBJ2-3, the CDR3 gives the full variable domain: NAGVMQNPRHLVRRRGQEARLRCSPMKGHSHVYWYRQLPEEGLKFMVYLQKENIIDESGMPKERFSAEFPKEGPSILRIQQVVRGDSAAYFCASSPRKGAGTDTQYFGPGTRLTVL.

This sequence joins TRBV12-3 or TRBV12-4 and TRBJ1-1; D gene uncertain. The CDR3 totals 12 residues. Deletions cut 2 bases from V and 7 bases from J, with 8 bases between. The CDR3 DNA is TGTGCCAGCAGTTTACGCTTTAGTGAAGCTTTCTTT. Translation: CASSLRFSEAFF.

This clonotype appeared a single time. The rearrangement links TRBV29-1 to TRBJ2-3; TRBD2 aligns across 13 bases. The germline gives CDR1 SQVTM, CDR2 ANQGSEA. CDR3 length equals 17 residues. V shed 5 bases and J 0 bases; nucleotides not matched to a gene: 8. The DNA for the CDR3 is TGCAGCGTTCCCGGGACTAGCGGGGCCTCTAGCACAGATACGCAGTATTTT. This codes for CSVPGTSGASSTDTQYF.

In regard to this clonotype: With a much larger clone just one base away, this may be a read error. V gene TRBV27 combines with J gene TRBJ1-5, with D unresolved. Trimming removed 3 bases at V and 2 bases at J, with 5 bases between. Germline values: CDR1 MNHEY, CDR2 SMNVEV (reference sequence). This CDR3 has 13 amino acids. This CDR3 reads CASSFWGNQPQHF. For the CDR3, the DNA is TGTGCCAGCAGTTTTTGGGGCAATCAGCCCCAGCATTTT.

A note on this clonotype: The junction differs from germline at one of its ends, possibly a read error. Here the CDR3 reads CASSLTGTGTSNEQYF. The CDR3 DNA sequence: TGTGCCAGCAGCTTAACCGGGACTGGGACCTCCAACGAGCAGTACTTC. The chain carries TRBV11-2 and TRBJ2-7; D is perhaps TRBD2 (6 bases). The CDR3 extends over 16 amino acids. Germline lookup yields CDR1 SGHAT and CDR2 FQNNGV.

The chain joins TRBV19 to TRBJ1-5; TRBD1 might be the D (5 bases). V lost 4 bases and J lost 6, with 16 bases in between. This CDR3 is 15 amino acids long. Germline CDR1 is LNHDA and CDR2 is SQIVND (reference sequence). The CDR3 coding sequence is TGTGCCAGTAGTACTAAAGGTTCAGGGAGTCAGCCCCAGCATTTT. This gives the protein CASSTKGSGSQPQHF.

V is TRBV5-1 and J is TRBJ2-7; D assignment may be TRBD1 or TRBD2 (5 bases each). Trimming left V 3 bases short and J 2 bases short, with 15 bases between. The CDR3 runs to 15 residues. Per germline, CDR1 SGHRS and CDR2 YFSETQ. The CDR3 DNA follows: TGCGCCAGCAGCTCGGGACCCACGGACACCTACGAGCAGTACTTC. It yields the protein CASSSGPTDTYEQYF.

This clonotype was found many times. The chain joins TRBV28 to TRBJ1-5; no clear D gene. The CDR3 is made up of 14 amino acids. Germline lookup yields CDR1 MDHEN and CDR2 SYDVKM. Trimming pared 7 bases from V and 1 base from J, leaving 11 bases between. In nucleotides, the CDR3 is TGTGCCAGCACCTCCCCCTCCAGCAATCAGCCCCAGCATTTT. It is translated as CASTSPSSNQPQHF.

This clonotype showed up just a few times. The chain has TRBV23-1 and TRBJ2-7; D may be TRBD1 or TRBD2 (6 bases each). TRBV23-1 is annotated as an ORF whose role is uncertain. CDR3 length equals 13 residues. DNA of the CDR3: TGCGCAACCTGGGGGGCCGGAAACTACGAGCAGTACTTC. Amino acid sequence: CATWGAGNYEQYF.

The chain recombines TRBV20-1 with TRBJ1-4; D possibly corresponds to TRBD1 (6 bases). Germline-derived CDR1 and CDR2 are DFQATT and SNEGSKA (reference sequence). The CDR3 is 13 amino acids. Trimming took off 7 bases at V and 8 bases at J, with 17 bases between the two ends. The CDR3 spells CSVLQGVGEKLFF. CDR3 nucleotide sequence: TGCAGTGTCCTACAGGGAGTCGGAGAAAAACTGTTTTTT.